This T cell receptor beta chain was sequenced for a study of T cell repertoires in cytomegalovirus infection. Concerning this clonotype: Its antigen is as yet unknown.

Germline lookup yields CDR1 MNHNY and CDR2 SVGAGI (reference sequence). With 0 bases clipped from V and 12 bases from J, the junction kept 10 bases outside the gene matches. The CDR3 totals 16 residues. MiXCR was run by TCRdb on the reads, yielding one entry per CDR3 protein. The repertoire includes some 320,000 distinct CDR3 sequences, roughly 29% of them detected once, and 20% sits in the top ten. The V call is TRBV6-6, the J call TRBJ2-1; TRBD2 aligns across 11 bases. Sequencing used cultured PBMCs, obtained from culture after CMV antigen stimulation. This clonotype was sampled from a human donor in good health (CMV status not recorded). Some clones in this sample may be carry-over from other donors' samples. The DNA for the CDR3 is TGTGCCAGCAGTTACTCGAAAGATCTAGCGGGAGGATGGCAGTTCTTC. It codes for CASSYSKDLAGGWQFF.